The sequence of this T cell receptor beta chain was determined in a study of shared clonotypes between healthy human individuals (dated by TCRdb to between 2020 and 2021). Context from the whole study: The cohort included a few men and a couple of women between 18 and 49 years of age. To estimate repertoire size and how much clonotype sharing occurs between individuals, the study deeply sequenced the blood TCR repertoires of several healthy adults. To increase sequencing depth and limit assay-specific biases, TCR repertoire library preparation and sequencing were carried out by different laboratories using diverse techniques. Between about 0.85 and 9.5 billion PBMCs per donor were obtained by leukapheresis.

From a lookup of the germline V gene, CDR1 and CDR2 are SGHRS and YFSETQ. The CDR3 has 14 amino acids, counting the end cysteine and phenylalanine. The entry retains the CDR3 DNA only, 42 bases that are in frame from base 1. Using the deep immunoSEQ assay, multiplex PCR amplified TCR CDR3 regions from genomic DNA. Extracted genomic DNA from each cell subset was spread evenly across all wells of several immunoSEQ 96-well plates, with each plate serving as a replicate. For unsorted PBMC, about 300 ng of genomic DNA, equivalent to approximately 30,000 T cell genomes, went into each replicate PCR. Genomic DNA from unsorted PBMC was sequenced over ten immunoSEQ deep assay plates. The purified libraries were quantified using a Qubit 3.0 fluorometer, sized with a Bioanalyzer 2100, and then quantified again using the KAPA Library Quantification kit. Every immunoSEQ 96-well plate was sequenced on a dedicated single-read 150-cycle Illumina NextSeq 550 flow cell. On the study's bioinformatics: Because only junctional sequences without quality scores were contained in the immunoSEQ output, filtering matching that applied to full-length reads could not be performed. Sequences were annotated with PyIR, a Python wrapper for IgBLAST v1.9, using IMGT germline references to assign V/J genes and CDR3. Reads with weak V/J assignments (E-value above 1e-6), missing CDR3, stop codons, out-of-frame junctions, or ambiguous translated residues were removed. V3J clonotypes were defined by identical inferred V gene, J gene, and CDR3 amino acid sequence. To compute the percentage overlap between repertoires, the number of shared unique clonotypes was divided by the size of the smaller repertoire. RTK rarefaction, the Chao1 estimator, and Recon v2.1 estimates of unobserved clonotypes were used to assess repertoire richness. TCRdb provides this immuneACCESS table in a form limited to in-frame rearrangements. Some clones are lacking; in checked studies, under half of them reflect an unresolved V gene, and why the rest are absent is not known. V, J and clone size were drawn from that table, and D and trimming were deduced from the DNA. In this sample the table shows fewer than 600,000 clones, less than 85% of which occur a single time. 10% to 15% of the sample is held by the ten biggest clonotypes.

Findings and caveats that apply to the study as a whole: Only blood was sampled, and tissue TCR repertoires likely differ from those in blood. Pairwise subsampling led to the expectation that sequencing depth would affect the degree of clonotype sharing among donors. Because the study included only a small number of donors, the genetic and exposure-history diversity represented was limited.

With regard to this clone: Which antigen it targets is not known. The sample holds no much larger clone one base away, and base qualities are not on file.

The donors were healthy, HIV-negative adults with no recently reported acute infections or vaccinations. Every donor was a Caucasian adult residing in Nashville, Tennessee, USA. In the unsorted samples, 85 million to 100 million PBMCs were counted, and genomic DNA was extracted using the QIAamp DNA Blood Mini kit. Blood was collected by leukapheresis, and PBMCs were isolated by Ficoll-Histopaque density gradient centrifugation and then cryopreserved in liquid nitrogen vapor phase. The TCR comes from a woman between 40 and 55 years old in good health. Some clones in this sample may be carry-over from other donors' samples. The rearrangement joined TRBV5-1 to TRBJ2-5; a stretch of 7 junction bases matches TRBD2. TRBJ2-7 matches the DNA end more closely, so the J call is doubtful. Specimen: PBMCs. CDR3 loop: CASSSTSESYEQYF. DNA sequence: TGCGCCAGCAGCTCCACTAGCGAATCCTACGAGCAGTACTTC.